The T cell receptor (beta chain) under discussion was sequenced for a study of T cells in Graves' hyperthyroidism and ophthalmopathy (dated by TCRdb to about 2019). Study-wide context: Peripheral blood samples were taken at initial diagnosis, before any treatment was given. To identify distinguishing TCR V-J signatures, a discovery cohort of about 100 patients was used, comprising approximately 40 with Graves' ophthalmopathy and about 59 with stable Graves' hyperthyroidism. Prospective prediction of ophthalmopathy was tested in an independent validation cohort of approximately 18 hyperthyroidism patients and 15 to 17 patients who later progressed to ophthalmopathy. The roughly 100 discovery patients were randomly divided into training and test sets at a 7:3 ratio. In about 6 Graves' hyperthyroidism patients, the study also compared T-cell repertoires from thyroid tissue with T-cell repertoires from blood. After blood sampling, hyperthyroidism patients were treated with methimazole at a starting dose of 30 mg daily, and ophthalmopathy patients were treated with high-dose intravenous methylprednisolone. The paper describes TCR Vbeta CDR3 sequencing of 130 to 150 peripheral blood samples, made up of 43 ophthalmopathy patients, roughly 72 hyperthyroidism patients and 17 progressor patients. On the study overall, not on this receptor specifically: A model built on a 13 V-J signature distinguished ophthalmopathy from stable hyperthyroidism, reaching around 87% sensitivity and around 81% specificity in cross-validation and 80%/75% in testing. No statistical method was used to set the sample size in advance, and investigators knew the group allocation. Most expanded thyroid clonotypes (frequency above 0.001) were also detected in blood, a finding suggesting that blood repertoires may reflect thyroid immune responses. In validation, progression to ophthalmopathy was predicted by the model with about 70% sensitivity and 72.22% specificity, a median of approximately 6.5 months before onset.

A distance of 9 bases separates the germline ends of V and J, which lose 5 bases and 7 bases respectively. According to the germline V gene, CDR1 reads MNHNS and CDR2 reads SASEGT. The CDR3 goes from the cysteine to the phenylalanine over 12 residues. The sequence is cut down to CDR3 DNA, 36 bases in frame from base 1. TCR beta CDR3 regions were amplified from RNA transcripts. For the first round of RT-PCR on the TCR CDR3, the HTBI primer set was used together with the Qiagen OneStep RT-PCR kit. The libraries were constructed in a second round of multiplex PCR and then size-selected and purified. Paired-end sequencing of the libraries was performed with 100 bp reads on an Illumina HiSeq2000. The authors processed their data as follows. SOAPnuke was used to process the raw data, with reads discarded if the reads contained adapters or uncalled bases, had a mean Phred below 15, or lacked an exact constant-primer or identifier match. COPE v1.2.5 was used to merge high-quality paired reads, and clonotypes were defined as unique nucleotide sequences. MiTCR v1.1 was used to align the clonotypes against IMGT TRBV, TRBD and TRBJ reference segments. The analysis included only V-J combinations with a frequency above 0.0001, which together covered around 99% of the repertoires. The TCS score was defined as the ratio of F50 (clonal expansion) to E x V (chaos), calculated using BLOSUM62-based TCRdist between CDR3 peptides within each V-J. Welch's t-statistics and random forest reduced approximately 520 V-J features to 10 to 15, which were used in a naive Bayes classifier (R e1071). Using fastp at Q25 and MiXCR, TCRdb reprocessed the public reads and kept productive beta chains. Merged by CDR3 protein, the rows form single entries marked with the most common genes and DNA. The V and J calls reflect TCRdb's pipeline rather than the authors' work. The sample records roughly 400,000 distinct CDR3 sequences, around an eighth of which are singletons. Of the sample, 25% to 30% is held by the ten largest clones.

Ophthalmopathy patients had moderately to severely active disease, with a Clinical Activity Score of 3 or more, a NOSPECS grade of 4 or more, and a disease duration of less than 3 months. Exclusion was applied to patients with uncontrolled infections, other autoimmune diseases, pregnancy or lactation. Diagnoses relied on clinical symptoms, serum thyroxine and TRAb, thyroid ultrasound and orbital computed tomography. PBMCs were separated from roughly 9.3 ml of fresh peripheral blood using Ficoll-Paque density gradient centrifugation. Trizol reagent was used to extract total RNA, and RNA quality was then checked on an Agilent 2100 Bioanalyzer. This clonotype was recorded many times. Its specific antigen is unknown. Within one base of it there is no much larger clone, and no base qualities were kept.

The clonotype originates from a middle-aged man with Graves' ophthalmopathy. Rearrangement joined TRBV6-1 to TRBJ1-5; a tentative D match to TRBD1 spans 6 bases. The sample comprised blood. The bases are TGTGCCAGCAGTACGGGGGCACAGCCCCAGCATTTT. The encoded protein is CASSTGAQPQHF.